This entry is about one TCR beta chain. The antigen remains undetermined. The TCRbeta library incorporated unique molecular identifiers. TCRdb reprocessed the PCR reads with MiXCR, giving one entry per CDR3 protein. Here the sample spans hundreds of thousands of distinct CDR3 sequences, over 10% being singletons. The ends lost 7 bases at V and 2 bases at J; junction bases unmatched: 9. CDR3 length equals 15 residues. Germline CDR1 SGHRS, CDR2 YFSETQ. These data are taken from a study of T-cell reconstitution after alpha-beta-depleted transplantation in children. Findings of the study overall: When one year had passed after transplant, most T-cell counts and diversity came from newly produced T cells. Expanded graft clones, several hundred of them, were reportedly the source of alpha-beta T cells about two months after transplant.

The gene calls are TRBV5-1 and TRBJ2-5; TRBD2 matches at 9 bases. This material consisted of PBMCs, mostly from graft donor cells, taken 360 days after TCRalphabeta/CD19-depleted stem cell transplant. The TCR originated in a male patient younger than 18 who had a stem cell transplant for acute myeloid leukemia, so the T cells may come from the graft donor. The chain's CDR3 is CASGRVAGVQETQYF. CDR3 sequence (DNA): TGCGCCAGCGGACGGGTAGCGGGAGTACAAGAGACCCAGTACTTC.